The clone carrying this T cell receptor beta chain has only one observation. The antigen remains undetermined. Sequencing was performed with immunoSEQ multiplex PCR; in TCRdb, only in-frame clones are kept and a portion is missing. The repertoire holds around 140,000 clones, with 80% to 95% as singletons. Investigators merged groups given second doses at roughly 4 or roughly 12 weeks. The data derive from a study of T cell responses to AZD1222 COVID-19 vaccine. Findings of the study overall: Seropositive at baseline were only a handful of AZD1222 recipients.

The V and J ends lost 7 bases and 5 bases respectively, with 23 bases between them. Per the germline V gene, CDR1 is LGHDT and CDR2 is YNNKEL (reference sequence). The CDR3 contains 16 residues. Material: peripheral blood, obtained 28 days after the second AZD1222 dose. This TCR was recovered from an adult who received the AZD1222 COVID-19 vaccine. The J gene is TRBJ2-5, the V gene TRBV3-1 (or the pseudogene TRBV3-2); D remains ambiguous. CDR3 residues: CASTIPDDRSSETQYF. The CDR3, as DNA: TGTGCCAGCACCATACCAGATGACCGGAGTTCGGAGACCCAGTACTTC.